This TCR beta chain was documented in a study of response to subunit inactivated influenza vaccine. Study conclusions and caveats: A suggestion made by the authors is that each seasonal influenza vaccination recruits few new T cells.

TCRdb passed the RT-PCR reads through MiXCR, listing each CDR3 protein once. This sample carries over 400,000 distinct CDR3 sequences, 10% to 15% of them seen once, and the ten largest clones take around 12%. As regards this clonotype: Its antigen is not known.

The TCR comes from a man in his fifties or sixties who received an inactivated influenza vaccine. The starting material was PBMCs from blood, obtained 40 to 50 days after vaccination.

The CDR3 DNA reads TGTGCCACCAGCAGGGCCAGCGGGGGGGCAGCAGATACGCAGTATTTT. Translated, it gives CATSRASGGAADTQYF. The chain joins TRBV15 to TRBJ2-3; 10 bases align to TRBD2. The V gene end was trimmed by 3 bases and the J gene end by 4 bases; junction bases not matched to a gene: 7. Germline CDR1 and CDR2: LNHNV and YYDKDF (reference sequence). The CDR3 extends over 16 amino acids.